These 20 T cell receptor beta chains were sequenced from one sample in a study of cytomegalovirus exposure and HLA in healthy donors. A multiplex PCR was run with 60 Vbeta primers and 13 Jbeta primers. Sequencing used immunoSEQ multiplex PCR; TCRdb keeps in-frame clones, though not all of them. The table has 95,000 to 150,000 clones, approximately 75% seen once. Sequencing was carried out using PBMCs. The receptors shown here come from a man between 40 and 49 years old in good health and CMV-seronegative.

V is TRBV30 and J is TRBJ1-2, with D tentatively TRBD1 (5 bases). The CDR3 consists of 14 residues. Germline V CDR1 and CDR2: GTSNPN, SVGIG (reference sequence). The V end was cut by 0 bases, the J end by 6 bases, with 14 bases between. CDR3 sequence: CAWSVLGRGDGYTF. The CDR3 region has the DNA TGTGCCTGGAGTGTATTGGGGAGGGGAGATGGCTACACCTTC.

The V and J genes are TRBV30 and TRBJ1-3, with a weak D call TRBD1 (5 bases). CDR3 length equals 14 residues. CDR1 and CDR2 from the germline V gene are GTSNPN and SVGIG (reference sequence). V shed 4 bases and J shed 3 bases, with 13 bases lying between them. CDR3 DNA: TGTGCCTGGAAGGGACTTCTGGATGGAAACACCATATATTTT. Its translation is CAWKGLLDGNTIYF.

This clone was found once. The rearrangement uses TRBV5-1 and TRBJ2-3; 7 bases fit TRBD1. Germline values: CDR1 SGHRS, CDR2 YFSETQ. This CDR3 region has 15 residues. V gave up 0 bases and J gave up 2 bases; unmatched junction bases: 3. The DNA for the CDR3 is TGCGCCAGCAGCTTGGTAACAGGGGTCACAGATACGCAGTATTTT. Protein: CASSLVTGVTDTQYF.

The chain employs TRBV30 and TRBJ1-2, with a possible D match to TRBD1 (5 bases). The CDR3 loop spans 14 amino acids. The ends were cut back, 8 bases at V and 2 bases at J, with 18 bases in the middle. In germline, CDR1 is GTSNPN, CDR2 SVGIG (reference sequence). The CDR3 here is CAGKAKGNNYGYTF. CDR3 in DNA: TGTGCCGGTAAGGCGAAGGGGAACAACTATGGCTACACCTTC.

The chain has TRBV9 and TRBJ2-5; TRBD2 agrees at 9 bases. The CDR3 consists of 18 residues. The junction had 14 bases not matched to a gene; V was cut back by 1 base and J by 4 bases. CDR1 and CDR2 from the germline V gene are SGDLS and YYNGEE. The CDR3 DNA reads TGTGCCAGCAGCGTAAGTTGGAATAGCGGGGGTGCCCTAGAGACCCAGTACTTC. This gives the protein CASSVSWNSGGALETQYF.

The J gene is TRBJ2-7, the V gene TRBV6-6; TRBD2 matches at 11 bases. Per germline, CDR1 MNHNY and CDR2 SVGAGI (reference sequence). The CDR3 extends over 14 amino acids. V gave up 1 base and J gave up 7 bases; unmatched junction bases: 3. The CDR3 coding sequence is TGTGCCAGCAGTTACTTAGCGGGAGGGGGGGAGCAGTACTTC. Amino acids: CASSYLAGGGEQYF.

V gene TRBV6-5 combines with J gene TRBJ1-5; D not resolved. The germline V gene has CDR1 MNHEY and CDR2 SVGAGI. The ends were cut back, 6 bases at V and 7 bases at J, with 7 bases in the middle. CDR3 length: 11 amino acids. The CDR3 loop reads CASRREQPQHF. CDR3 DNA sequence: TGTGCCAGCAGGAGGGAACAGCCCCAGCATTTT.

The V and J genes are TRBV5-1 and TRBJ2-1; 9 bases fit TRBD1. CDR1 and CDR2 (germline): SGHRS, YFSETQ. V dropped 4 bases and J dropped 2; count of bases not matched to a gene: 4. The CDR3 sequence is 15 residues long. CDR3 loop: CASSGTGSAYNEQFF. The CDR3 DNA is TGCGCCAGCAGCGGGACAGGGTCAGCCTACAATGAGCAGTTCTTC. The entire variable domain, with the rest obtained from reference TRBV5-1 and TRBJ2-1, is as follows: KAGVTQTPRYLIKTRGQQVTLSCSPISGHRSVSWYQQTPGQGLQFLFEYFSETQRNKGNFPGRFSGRQFSNSRSEMNVSTLELGDSALYLCASSGTGSAYNEQFFGPGTRLTVL.

The V gene is TRBV5-1, the J gene TRBJ1-1, with D possibly being TRBD1 (5 bases). The CDR3 is made up of 14 amino acids. V lost 4 bases to trimming and J lost 5 bases, with 15 bases between them. Germline V lookup: CDR1 SGHRS, CDR2 YFSETQ. CDR3 DNA: TGCGCCAGCAGCCCCGGGTTGGGGGGGACTGAAGCTTTCTTT. This codes for CASSPGLGGTEAFF.

This clone was picked up a small number of times. V usage is TRBV18 and J usage is TRBJ2-1; TRBD2 agrees at 10 bases. V lost 5 bases to trimming and J lost 2 bases; unmatched junction nucleotides: 6. Germline lookup yields CDR1 KGHSH and CDR2 LQKENI. The CDR3 extends over 16 amino acids. The CDR3 DNA is TGTGCCAGCTCAGGTAGCGGGAGGATCACCTACAATGAGCAGTTCTTC. This gives the protein CASSGSGRITYNEQFF.

The chain employs TRBV28 and TRBJ1-2, with 8 positions matching TRBD1. In germline, CDR1 is MDHEN, CDR2 SYDVKM. The CDR3 runs to 15 residues. V shed 1 base, J shed 12 bases, and the junction held 13 bases outside the gene matches. Written as DNA, the CDR3 is TGTGCCAGCAGTTTATCTCACAGGGGGTCACCCCGGCACACCTTC. Protein sequence: CASSLSHRGSPRHTF.

V is TRBV30 and J is TRBJ2-3; TRBD2 matches 8 bases. The CDR3 has 13 amino acids. Trimming removed 5 bases from V and 2 bases from J; junction bases left unmatched: 3. Per germline, CDR1 GTSNPN and CDR2 SVGIG (reference sequence). CDR3 sequence: CAWAAGDTDTQYF. DNA of the CDR3: TGTGCCTGGGCAGCGGGGGACACAGATACGCAGTATTTT.

This chain connects TRBV28 to TRBJ1-3, with unresolved D. The V end was cut by 8 bases, the J end by 5 bases, with 10 bases between. The CDR3 consists of 12 residues. CDR1 and CDR2 from the germline V gene are MDHEN and SYDVKM. CDR3 protein: CASATKRNTIYF. In DNA form, the CDR3 reads TGTGCCAGCGCGACTAAGCGAAACACCATATATTTT.

The gene calls are TRBV5-5 and TRBJ2-1; TRBD1 aligns across 9 bases. Losses at the gene ends were 4 bases for V and 0 bases for J; bases not matched to a gene: 5. CDR3 size: 16 residues. Germline CDR1 is SGHKS and CDR2 is YYEKEE (reference sequence). CDR3 sequence (DNA): TGTGCCAGCAGCCTGGGACAGGGAAGCTCCTACAATGAGCAGTTCTTC. It translates to CASSLGQGSSYNEQFF. The entire variable domain, with the rest obtained from reference TRBV5-5 and TRBJ2-1, is as follows: DAGVTQSPTHLIKTRGQQVTLRCSPISGHKSVSWYQQVLGQGPQFIFQYYEKEERGRGNFPDRFSARQFPNYSSELNVNALLLGDSALYLCASSLGQGSSYNEQFFGPGTRLTVL.

The chain links TRBV30 to TRBJ2-2; D possibly corresponds to TRBD2 (5 bases). The germline V and J ends were trimmed by 3 bases and 6 bases, with 11 bases remaining between them. This CDR3 has 13 amino acids. Germline CDR1 GTSNPN, CDR2 SVGIG (reference sequence). The CDR3 spells CAWSRTGAGELFF. The CDR3 coding sequence is TGTGCCTGGAGCCGGACTGGGGCCGGGGAGCTGTTTTTT.

This chain links TRBV19 with TRBJ1-1, with D unresolved. The V and J ends lost 7 bases and 5 bases respectively, with 14 bases between them. This CDR3 is built from 13 residues. Germline CDR1 reads LNHDA; CDR2 reads SQIVND (reference sequence). The CDR3 region has the DNA TGTGCCAGTAATCCGAGGGTCGGAACTGAAGCTTTCTTT. Its translation: CASNPRVGTEAFF.

The chain links TRBV6-4 to TRBJ2-4; the match to TRBD1 covers 8 bases. CDR1 is MRHNA, CDR2 SNTAGT, per germline. V shed 4 bases and J 8 bases; nucleotides not matched to a gene: 4. The CDR3 has 13 amino acids. CDR3 bases: TGTGCCAGCAGTGTGGAACAGGGGGACATTCAGTACTTC. This codes for CASSVEQGDIQYF.

The chain employs TRBV27 and TRBJ1-1; TRBD1 might be the D (5 bases). Germline V gene sequence: CDR1 MNHEY, CDR2 SMNVEV (reference sequence). V shed 6 bases and J shed 4 bases, with 15 bases lying between them. CDR3 length equals 14 residues. The CDR3 DNA follows: TGTGCCAGCAGACAAAACCGGGGGGGCACTGAAGCTTTCTTT. This encodes CASRQNRGGTEAFF.

The chain combines TRBV12-5 with TRBJ2-7; 8 bases match TRBD1. Germline V gives CDR1 LGHNT, CDR2 FRNRAP. The ends lost 1 base at V and 6 bases at J; junction bases unmatched: 5. This CDR3 contains 14 residues. This chain's CDR3 is CASGLGTGLGEQYF. CDR3 nucleotides: TGTGCTAGTGGTTTGGGGACAGGGCTCGGCGAGCAGTACTTC.

In this sample, this clone turned up a few times. V usage is TRBV5-1 and J usage is TRBJ2-1; D not certain. Germline V lookup: CDR1 SGHRS, CDR2 YFSETQ. V dropped 0 bases and J dropped 5 bases, with 6 bases sitting between them. The CDR3 runs 13 residues. The chain's CDR3 is CASSLAGNNEQFF. The CDR3 DNA sequence: TGCGCCAGCAGCTTGGCGGGTAACAATGAGCAGTTCTTC.